This passage covers 27 T cell receptor beta chains from one sample sequenced in a study of T cells in Graves' hyperthyroidism and ophthalmopathy. Regions amplified from RNA transcripts were the TCR beta CDR3 regions. First-round RT-PCR of the TCR CDR3 relied on the HTBI primer set. TCRdb re-analysed the multiplex PCR reads in MiXCR, keeping a single row per CDR3 protein. The table includes around 600,000 distinct CDR3 sequences, approximately 14% detected once. Material: blood. These receptors all come from a woman aged 18-30 years with Graves' ophthalmopathy.

The rearrangement joins TRBV19 to TRBJ2-7; no clear D gene. CDR3 length: 14 amino acids. Germline lookup yields CDR1 LNHDA and CDR2 SQIVND (reference sequence). V lost 1 base, J lost 0 bases, and 7 bases lay in between. The CDR3 nucleotides read TGTGCCAGTAGTATAGCCTTTGGCTCCTACGAGCAGTACTTC. Amino acids: CASSIAFGSYEQYF.

Many counts were recorded for this clonotype. The gene calls are TRBV28 and TRBJ2-7; 8 nucleotides align to TRBD2. This CDR3 is 15 amino acids long. V was pared by 6 bases and J by 7 bases, with 14 bases of the junction left unmatched. Per the germline V gene, CDR1 is MDHEN and CDR2 is SYDVKM. CDR3 sequence (DNA): TGTGCCAGCAGCGCGGGGGGTGGGCTTCTGGGGGAGCAGTACTTC. Translation gives CASSAGGGLLGEQYF. Using reference TRBV28 and TRBJ2-7 for the parts outside the CDR3, the full variable domain is DVKVTQSSRYLVKRTGEKVFLECVQDMDHENMFWYRQDPGLGLRLIYFSYDVKMKEKGDIPEGYSVSREKKERFSLILESASTNQTSMYLCASSAGGGLLGEQYFGPGTRLTVT.

In its sample, this clonotype was seen many times. J is TRBJ2-5 and V is TRBV18; D is undetermined. The CDR3 is 14 amino acids. The germline V and J ends were trimmed by 2 bases and 1 base, with 8 bases remaining between them. Germline CDR1 is KGHSH and CDR2 is LQKENI. In nucleotides, the CDR3 is TGTGCCAGCTCACCATTCAGGAGCCAAGAGACCCAGTACTTC. It is translated as CASSPFRSQETQYF. Full variable domain (remainder filled in from reference TRBV18 and TRBJ2-5): NAGVMQNPRHLVRRRGQEARLRCSPMKGHSHVYWYRQLPEEGLKFMVYLQKENIIDESGMPKERFSAEFPKEGPSILRIQQVVRGDSAAYFCASSPFRSQETQYFGPGTRLLVL.

This clonotype was counted ten times or more. CDR3 sequence reads: CSALLPGGYGYTF. The CDR3 nucleotides are TGCAGTGCTCTCTTACCAGGGGGCTATGGCTACACCTTC. J is TRBJ1-2 and V is TRBV20-1; 7 nucleotides agree with TRBD1. Germline lookup yields CDR1 DFQATT and CDR2 SNEGSKA (reference sequence). CDR3 length: 13 amino acids. The junction had 7 bases not matched to a gene; V was cut back by 5 bases and J by 4 bases.

In regard to this clonotype: No conserved phenylalanine or tryptophan is present at the end of the CDR3, so a read error is the likely explanation. The chain is built from TRBV24-1 and TRBJ2-7; 7 bases line up with TRBD2. Trimming at V came to 5 bases and at J to 0 bases, leaving 6 bases not matched to a gene. The CDR3 contains 15 residues. CDR1 and CDR2 from the germline V gene are KGHDR and SFDVKD. The CDR3 DNA follows: TGTGCCACCAGTGGGGTATCGGGAGGCTCCTACGAGCAGTACCTC. Protein: CATSGVSGGSYEQYL.

This clonotype was seen more than once but under ten times. The V and J genes are TRBV19 and TRBJ2-7; weak D call: TRBD2 (6 bases). Trimming took 8 bases from V and 6 from J, leaving 17 bases between them. CDR1 and CDR2 from the germline V gene are LNHDA and SQIVND (reference sequence). This CDR3 has 13 residues. The CDR3 sequence: CASGPPGDREQYF. Here the CDR3 DNA reads TGTGCCAGTGGTCCCCCGGGGGACCGCGAGCAGTACTTC. The full variable domain, with the rest looked up from reference TRBV19 and TRBJ2-7, is DGGITQSPKYLFRKEGQNVTLSCEQNLNHDAMYWYRQDPGQGLRLIYYSQIVNDFQKGDIAEGYSVSREKKESFPLTVTSAQKNPTAFYLCASGPPGDREQYFGPGTRLTVT.

In the case of this clonotype: A much bigger clone sits one base away, suggesting this may be a read error. CDR3 nucleotide sequence: TGCAGTGCTATTAGGACTAGCGGGGAGAGCACAGATACGCAGTATTTT. Protein product: CSAIRTSGESTDTQYF. This chain joins TRBV20-1 and TRBJ2-3; 12 nucleotides agree with TRBD2. The V segment lost 4 bases and the J segment 0 bases; nucleotides outside the gene matches: 5. This CDR3 contains 16 residues. In germline, CDR1 is DFQATT, CDR2 SNEGSKA (reference sequence).

This clonotype has at least ten counts. The J gene is TRBJ2-1, the V gene TRBV6-1; TRBD2 aligns across 13 bases. CDR3 size: 16 residues. The germline CDR1 and CDR2 sequences are MNHNS and SASEGT. V lost 6 bases and J lost 8; bases outside the gene matches: 10. CDR3 DNA sequence: TGTGCCAGCAGAGGACTAGCGGGAGTTGTGTTCGATGAGCAGTTCTTC. Protein sequence: CASRGLAGVVFDEQFF.

This clonotype showed up many times. The V call is TRBV2, the J call TRBJ2-2, with a weak D call TRBD1 (5 bases). The germline V gene encodes CDR1 SNHLY and CDR2 FYNNEI. The CDR3 extends over 16 amino acids. Trimming removed 0 bases from V and 0 bases from J, with 8 bases in between. The CDR3 is CASSEAHRSNTGELFF. The DNA of the CDR3 is TGTGCCAGCAGTGAAGCGCACAGGTCGAACACCGGGGAGCTGTTTTTT.

This clonotype was detected many times. V is TRBV6-2 or TRBV6-3 and J is TRBJ2-7, with a weak D call TRBD2 (7 bases). Germline V lookup: CDR1 MNHEY, CDR2 SVGEGT. The V end was cut by 2 bases, the J end by 4 bases, with 15 bases between. The CDR3 runs 15 residues. Written as DNA, the CDR3 is TGTGCCAGCAGTTACGGGGGCGGGAGACCTTACGAGCAGTACTTC. Translated: CASSYGGGRPYEQYF.

This clonotype has ten or more counts. The chain recombines TRBV7-8 with TRBJ2-1, with TRBD2 matching over 11 bases. The CDR3 spans 15 residues. In germline, CDR1 is SGHVS, CDR2 FQNEAQ. V lost 5 bases, J lost 6 bases, and 6 bases stayed unmatched. The CDR3 sequence is CASSETSGRPNEQFF. DNA for the CDR3: TGTGCCAGCAGCGAAACTAGCGGGAGACCCAATGAGCAGTTCTTC.

The sample holds many counts of this clonotype. This rearrangement joins TRBV11-2 to TRBJ2-1, with TRBD2 identical over 8 bases. CDR3 size: 17 residues. The V segment lost 1 base and the J segment 0 bases; nucleotides outside the gene matches: 5. CDR1 and CDR2 (germline): SGHAT, FQNNGV. In DNA form, the CDR3 reads TGTGCCAGCAGCTTAGGGACTCGGGGGGGCTCCTACAATGAGCAGTTCTTC. This codes for CASSLGTRGGSYNEQFF.

This clonotype was found a few times. The chain combines TRBV20-1 with TRBJ1-6; tentative D call: TRBD1 (5 bases). The CDR3 contains 17 residues. V lost 0 bases, J lost 7 bases, and 19 bases lay in between. Germline V gene sequence: CDR1 DFQATT, CDR2 SNEGSKA (reference sequence). The CDR3 DNA is TGCAGTGCTAGAGATCGGGGGAGTATGGGCCTGAATTCACCCCTCCACTTT. It encodes CSARDRGSMGLNSPLHF.

This clonotype showed up many times. The chain joins TRBV7-2 to TRBJ2-1; the D gene is possibly TRBD2 (6 bases). Trimming took off 2 bases at V and 6 bases at J, with 14 bases between the two ends. The CDR3 consists of 15 residues. Germline CDR1 reads SGHTA; CDR2 reads FQGNSA. The CDR3 sequence is CASSLRRGVANEQFF. The CDR3 DNA reads TGTGCCAGCAGCTTAAGGCGCGGGGTGGCCAATGAGCAGTTCTTC.

This chain links TRBV3-1 with TRBJ2-7, with no clear D. The ends were cut back, 0 bases at V and 4 bases at J, with 13 bases in the middle. There are 15 residues in the CDR3. Germline CDR1 and CDR2: LGHDT and YNNKEL (reference sequence). The CDR3 nucleotides read TGTGCCAGCAGCCAAGAGCCGCGAGCCGTATACGAGCAGTACTTC. Translating it yields CASSQEPRAVYEQYF.

The rearrangement links TRBV7-3 to TRBJ2-6, with D perhaps matching TRBD1 or TRBD2 (5 bases each). CDR3 length: 16 amino acids. Looked up from germline, CDR1 is SGHTA and CDR2 is FQGTGA. Trimming cost V 5 bases and J 4 bases, with 15 bases left between them. The DNA of the CDR3 is TGTGCCAGCAGCAGAAAGGCAGGGACCGGGGCCAACGTCCTGACTTTC. Translated, it gives CASSRKAGTGANVLTF.

Ten or more counts support this clonotype. The rearrangement uses TRBV28 and TRBJ1-5; D gene unclear. From germline, CDR1 is MDHEN and CDR2 SYDVKM. The V end lost 5 bases, the J end lost 6 bases, and 11 bases lay between the germline ends. The CDR3 sequence is 13 residues long. The CDR3 reads CASSPSVRQPQHF. CDR3 DNA sequence: TGTGCCAGCAGTCCTTCGGTTCGTCAGCCCCAGCATTTT.

The chain recombines TRBV9 with TRBJ1-2; 7 bases match TRBD1. The ends lost 0 bases at V and 7 bases at J; junction bases unmatched: 6. CDR3 size: 14 residues. Germline V CDR1 and CDR2: SGDLS, YYNGEE. CDR3 in DNA: TGTGCCAGCAGCGTAGCTACAGGGGACAGTGGCTACACCTTC. Translating it yields CASSVATGDSGYTF.

This clonotype was seen a few times. The chain couples TRBV19 to TRBJ2-7; no firm D call. Germline values: CDR1 LNHDA, CDR2 SQIVND (reference sequence). The CDR3 runs 14 residues. Trimming removed 7 bases at V and 1 base at J, with 14 bases between. The CDR3 here is CASTVGSPSYEQYF. As DNA, the CDR3 is TGTGCCAGTACGGTGGGATCCCCATCCTACGAGCAGTACTTC.

This clonotype was seen a handful of times. The chain carries TRBV5-4 and TRBJ2-1; D is unclear. Germline V lookup: CDR1 SGHNT, CDR2 YYREEE (reference sequence). The CDR3 covers 12 residues. Trimming pared 5 bases from V and 7 bases from J, leaving 10 bases between. CDR3: CASRQETNEQFF. The DNA of the CDR3 is TGTGCCAGCAGGCAGGAGACTAATGAGCAGTTCTTC.

The table lists this clonotype with a few counts. A much larger clone differs from this one at a single base, so this may be a read error. A read error is likely, as this CDR3 ends without the conserved phenylalanine or tryptophan. This rearrangement joins TRBV20-1 to TRBJ1-1, with 8 positions matching TRBD1. V was clipped by 1 base and J by 4 bases; unmatched bases: 5. The germline CDR1 and CDR2 sequences are DFQATT and SNEGSKA (reference sequence). This CDR3 has 14 residues. The CDR3 coding sequence is TGCAGTGCTAGAGGGATCACAGGGGGCACTGAAGCTTTCCTT. Amino acids: CSARGITGGTEAFL.

This clonotype was recorded many times. This chain links TRBV27 with TRBJ2-1; D unresolved. Trimming left V 1 base short and J 10 bases short, with 11 bases between. The CDR3 runs to 13 residues. Germline CDR1 is MNHEY and CDR2 is SMNVEV (reference sequence). The CDR3 here is CASSLWRSEEQFF. CDR3 nucleotide sequence: TGTGCCAGCAGTTTATGGCGTTCAGAGGAGCAGTTCTTC.

This clonotype has only a few counts. The genes are TRBV6-9 and TRBJ2-5, with unresolved D. The V end was cut by 11 bases, the J end by 5 bases, with 9 bases between. CDR1 and CDR2 from the germline V gene are MNHGY and SVAAGI. This CDR3 region has 10 residues. CDR3 in DNA: TGTGCCGGGCTTTGCGAGACCCAGTACTTC. It is translated as CAGLCETQYF.

The rearrangement uses TRBV12-3 or TRBV12-4 and TRBJ2-7, with a tentative D call TRBD2 (5 bases). The CDR3 loop spans 16 amino acids. Between the trimmed V and J ends, which lost 1 base and 0 bases, there was a span of 13 bases. The CDR3 sequence is CASSLEVGIPSYEQYF. The CDR3 DNA sequence: TGTGCCAGCAGTTTAGAAGTCGGGATTCCCTCCTACGAGCAGTACTTC.

A single count supports this clonotype. The chain joins TRBV4-3 to TRBJ2-1, with TRBD2 matching 11 bases. The last part of the DNA fits TRBJ2-7 better; the J call may be wrong. CDR1 and CDR2 from the germline V gene are LGHNA and YSLEER. This CDR3 spans 16 amino acids. Written as DNA, the CDR3 is TGCGCCAGCAGCCAAGATGGACTAGCGGGCCGCAATGAGCAGTACTTC. Encoded protein: CASSQDGLAGRNEQYF.

This clonotype was recorded many times. The chain couples TRBV7-8 to TRBJ2-1; 10 bases line up with TRBD2. V trimming: 6 bases; J trimming: 2 bases; junction bases outside the gene matches: 1. From germline, CDR1 is SGHVS and CDR2 FQNEAQ. The CDR3 length is 14 residues. CDR3: CASRLAGPYNEQFF. In nucleotides, the CDR3 is TGTGCCAGCAGACTAGCGGGGCCCTACAATGAGCAGTTCTTC.

This clonotype was observed many times. The V and J genes are TRBV2 and TRBJ2-7; possibly TRBD1 for D (5 bases). CDR3 length: 13 residues. Germline-derived CDR1 and CDR2 are SNHLY and FYNNEI. The V end was cut by 1 base, the J end by 6 bases, with 10 bases between. Here the CDR3 reads CASSEGGGFEQYF. The CDR3 bases are TGTGCCAGCAGTGAAGGGGGCGGCTTCGAGCAGTACTTC. Combining the CDR3 with reference TRBV2 and TRBJ2-7 gives the whole variable domain EPEVTQTPSHQVTQMGQEVILRCVPISNHLYFYWYRQILGQKVEFLVSFYNNEISEKSEIFDDQFSVERPDGSNFTLKIRSTKLEDSAMYFCASSEGGGFEQYFGPGTRLTVT.